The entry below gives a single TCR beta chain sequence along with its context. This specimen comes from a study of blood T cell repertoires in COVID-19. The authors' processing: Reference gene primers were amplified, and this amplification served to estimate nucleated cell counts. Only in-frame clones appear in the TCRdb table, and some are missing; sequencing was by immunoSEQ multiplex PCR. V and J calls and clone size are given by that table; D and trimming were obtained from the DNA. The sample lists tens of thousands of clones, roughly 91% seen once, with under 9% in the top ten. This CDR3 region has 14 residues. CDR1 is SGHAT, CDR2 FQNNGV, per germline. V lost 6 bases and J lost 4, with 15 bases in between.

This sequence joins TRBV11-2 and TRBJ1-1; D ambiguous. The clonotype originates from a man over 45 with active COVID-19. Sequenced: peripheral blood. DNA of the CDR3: TGTGCCAGCAGTATAACGAGTTTAAGCACTGAAGCTTTCTTT. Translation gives CASSITSLSTEAFF.